This record looks at one TCR beta chain sequence and its context. The source of the sample is a study of T cell changes during pregnancy in multiple sclerosis. V lost 4 bases to trimming and J lost 2 bases, with 12 bases between them. This CDR3 comprises 15 residues. Per the germline V gene, CDR1 is SGHNT and CDR2 is YENEEA. The assay was immunoSEQ multiplex PCR, and TCRdb's table has in-frame clones only and misses some. The sample lists tens of thousands of clones; 91% were seen once. This material consisted of CD4+ T cells from peripheral blood mononuclear cells, taken in the third trimester of pregnancy. The chain uses TRBV11-3 and TRBJ2-1; weak D call: TRBD2 (5 bases). This receptor was identified in a female donor in good health, enrolled as a control in a pregnancy study. The CDR3 bases are TGTGCCAGCAGCTCAGGACTGGCCGCCTACAATGAGCAGTTCTTC. The encoded protein is CASSSGLAAYNEQFF.